This is a list of T cell receptor beta chains from one sample in a study of blood T cell repertoires in COVID-19. Assay used: immunoSEQ multiplex PCR; TCRdb lists only in-frame clones, some missing. The sample includes more than 250,000 clones, roughly 90% of them seen just once. Sequenced material: PBMCs or T cells enriched from blood (not recorded which). All receptors come from a woman in her thirties who had recovered from COVID-19. CDR3s include the opening cysteine and the closing phenylalanine or tryptophan. The order of the fields is CDR3 length, V gene, D gene, CDR3 protein. The D gene is left open where the match is weak.

len: 14
v_gene: TRBV5-1
d_gene: NA
CDR3aa: CASSLDMYNSPLHF

len: 13
v_gene: TRBV19
d_gene: TRBD1
CDR3aa: CARNRTGSHEQYF

len: 15
v_gene: TRBV11-2
d_gene: TRBD1
CDR3aa: CASQQSRGRNTEAFF

len: 15
v_gene: TRBV16
d_gene: NA
CDR3aa: CASSHTTGSPMEQYF

len: 15
v_gene: TRBV19
d_gene: NA
CDR3aa: CASTAGGGYSQPQHF

len: 16
v_gene: TRBV6-4
d_gene: TRBD2
CDR3aa: CASANSGGAHTDTQYF

len: 13
v_gene: TRBV6-5
d_gene: NA
CDR3aa: CASRWRVQETQYF

len: 14
v_gene: TRBV7-6
d_gene: NA
CDR3aa: CASTQGGILDEQYF

len: 15
v_gene: TRBV19
d_gene: NA
CDR3aa: CASSIAGEVGETQYF

len: 15
v_gene: TRBV28
d_gene: NA
CDR3aa: CASSLRGFSNQPQHF

len: 18
v_gene: TRBV14
d_gene: NA
CDR3aa: CASSQAPLRGSYYNEQFF

len: 13
v_gene: TRBV28
d_gene: NA
CDR3aa: CASSLGRVETQYF

len: 15
v_gene: TRBV4-1
d_gene: NA
CDR3aa: CASSQDLHNREPLHF

len: 15
v_gene: TRBV7-2
d_gene: TRBD2
CDR3aa: CASTPGTSGNNEQFF

len: 14
v_gene: TRBV10-3
d_gene: TRBD1
CDR3aa: CAIREGAANYGYTF

len: 13
v_gene: TRBV19
d_gene: NA
CDR3aa: CASSSGLAYEQYF

len: 16
v_gene: TRBV23-1
d_gene: NA
CDR3aa: CASRQGGQTFNQPQHF

len: 15
v_gene: TRBV4-2
d_gene: NA
CDR3aa: CASSVEQGVGTEAFF

len: 15
v_gene: TRBV5-5
d_gene: NA
CDR3aa: CASSLRTAASYEQYF

len: 13
v_gene: TRBV3-1/TRBV3-2
d_gene: TRBD1
CDR3aa: CASSQGQGNIQYF

len: 14
v_gene: TRBV7-2
d_gene: NA
CDR3aa: CASSLARVGTEAFF

len: 11
v_gene: TRBV19
d_gene: NA
CDR3aa: CASRLNNHQFF